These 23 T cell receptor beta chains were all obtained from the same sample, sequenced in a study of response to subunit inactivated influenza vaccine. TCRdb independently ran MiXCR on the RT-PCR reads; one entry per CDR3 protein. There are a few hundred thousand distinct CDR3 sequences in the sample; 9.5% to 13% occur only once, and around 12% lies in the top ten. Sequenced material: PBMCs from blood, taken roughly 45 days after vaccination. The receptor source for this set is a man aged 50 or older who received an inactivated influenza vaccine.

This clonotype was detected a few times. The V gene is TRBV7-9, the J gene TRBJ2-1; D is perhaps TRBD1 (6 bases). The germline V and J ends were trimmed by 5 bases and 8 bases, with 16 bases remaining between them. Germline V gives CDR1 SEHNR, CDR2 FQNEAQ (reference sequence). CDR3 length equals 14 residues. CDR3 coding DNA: TGTGCCAGCAGCGGCCCGGTTGGGGGCGATGAGCAGTTCTTC. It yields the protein CASSGPVGGDEQFF.

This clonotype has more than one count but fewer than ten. CDR3: CASSPRTRWDTQYF. DNA of the CDR3: TGTGCCAGCAGCCCTAGGACTAGGTGGGATACGCAGTATTTT. The chain links TRBV7-9 to TRBJ2-3; TRBD2 matches 7 bases. CDR1 and CDR2 (germline): SEHNR, FQNEAQ (reference sequence). J lost 6 bases, V lost 5 bases, and 8 bases had no gene match. CDR3 size: 14 residues. The full variable domain, its missing parts supplied by reference TRBV7-9 and TRBJ2-3, is DTGVSQNPRHKITKRGQNVTFRCDPISEHNRLYWYRQTLGQGPEFLTYFQNEAQLEKSRLLSDRFSAERPKGSFSTLEIQRTEQGDSAMYLCASSPRTRWDTQYFGPGTRLTVL.

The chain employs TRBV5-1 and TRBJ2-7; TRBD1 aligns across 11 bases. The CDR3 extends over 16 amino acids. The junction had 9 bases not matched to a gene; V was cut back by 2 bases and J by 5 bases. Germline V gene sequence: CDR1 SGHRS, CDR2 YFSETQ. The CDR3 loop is CASSLQSGQGGHEQYF. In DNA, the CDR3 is TGCGCCAGCAGCTTACAATCGGGACAGGGGGGCCACGAGCAGTACTTC.

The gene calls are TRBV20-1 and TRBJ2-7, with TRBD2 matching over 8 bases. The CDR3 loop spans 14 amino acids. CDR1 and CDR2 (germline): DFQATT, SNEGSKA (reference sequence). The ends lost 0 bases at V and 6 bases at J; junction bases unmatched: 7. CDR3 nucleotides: TGCAGTGCTAGAGATGGACGGGGGGGCCTCGAGCAGTACTTC. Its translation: CSARDGRGGLEQYF.

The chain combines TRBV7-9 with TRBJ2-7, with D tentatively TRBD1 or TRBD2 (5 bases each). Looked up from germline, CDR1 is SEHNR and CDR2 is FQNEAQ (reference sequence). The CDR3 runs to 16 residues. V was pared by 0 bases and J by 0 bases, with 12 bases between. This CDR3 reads CASSLALRDGSYEQYF. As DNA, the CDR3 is TGTGCCAGCAGCTTAGCTCTAAGGGACGGCTCCTACGAGCAGTACTTC.

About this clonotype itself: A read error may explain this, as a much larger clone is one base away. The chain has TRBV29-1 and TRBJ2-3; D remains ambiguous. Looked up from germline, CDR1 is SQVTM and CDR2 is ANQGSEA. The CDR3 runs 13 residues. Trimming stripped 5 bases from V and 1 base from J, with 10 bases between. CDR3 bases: TGCAGCGTTCATGGAGTACGCACAGATACGCAGTATTTT. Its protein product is CSVHGVRTDTQYF.

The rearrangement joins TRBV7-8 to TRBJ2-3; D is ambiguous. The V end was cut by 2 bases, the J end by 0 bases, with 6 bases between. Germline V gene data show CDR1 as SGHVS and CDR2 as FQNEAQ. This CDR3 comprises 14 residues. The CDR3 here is CASSLQWSTDTQYF. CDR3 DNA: TGTGCCAGCAGCTTACAGTGGAGCACAGATACGCAGTATTTT.

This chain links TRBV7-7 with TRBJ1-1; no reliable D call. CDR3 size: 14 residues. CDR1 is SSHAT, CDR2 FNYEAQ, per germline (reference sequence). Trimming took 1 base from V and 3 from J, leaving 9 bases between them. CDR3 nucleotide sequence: TGTGCCAGCAGCTTAGACCAGCAAGACACTGAAGCTTTCTTT. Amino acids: CASSLDQQDTEAFF.

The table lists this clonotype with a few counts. CDR3 loop: CASSFLLNRDTEAFF. The CDR3 nucleotides are TGTGCCAGCAGTTTCTTGCTTAACAGGGACACTGAAGCTTTCTTT. The V and J genes are TRBV12-3 or TRBV12-4 and TRBJ1-1, with D possibly matching TRBD1 (6 bases). The CDR3 has 15 amino acids. V lost 3 bases and J lost 3, with 14 bases in between.

The CDR3 region is CASSRNGVAGGQETQYF. The CDR3 DNA reads as TGTGCCAGCAGCCGCAACGGGGTAGCGGGAGGTCAAGAGACCCAGTACTTC. The V call is TRBV27, the J call TRBJ2-5; 10 bases align to TRBD2. Germline V gene data show CDR1 as MNHEY and CDR2 as SMNVEV (reference sequence). The V gene end was trimmed by 6 bases and the J gene end by 2 bases; junction bases not matched to a gene: 12. The length of the CDR3 is 17 residues.

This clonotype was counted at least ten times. Written as DNA, the CDR3 is TGCGCCAGCAGCCAGGGACAGACTTTCACAGATACGCAGTATTTT. It encodes CASSQGQTFTDTQYF. The chain couples TRBV4-3 to TRBJ2-3; 7 bases map to TRBD1. The CDR3 covers 15 residues. Trimming took 3 bases from V and 2 from J; bases not matched to a gene: 5. Germline loops: CDR1 LGHNA, CDR2 YSLEER.

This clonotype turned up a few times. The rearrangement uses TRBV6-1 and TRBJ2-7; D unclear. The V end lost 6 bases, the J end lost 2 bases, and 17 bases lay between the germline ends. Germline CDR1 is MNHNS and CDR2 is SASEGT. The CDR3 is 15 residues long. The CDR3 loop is CASRREPMPPYEQYF. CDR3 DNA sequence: TGTGCCAGCAGACGCGAACCTATGCCGCCCTACGAGCAGTACTTC.

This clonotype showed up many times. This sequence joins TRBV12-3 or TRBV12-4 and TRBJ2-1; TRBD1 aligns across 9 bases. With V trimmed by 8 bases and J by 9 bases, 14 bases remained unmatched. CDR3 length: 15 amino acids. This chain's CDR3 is CASGLPGQGRIEQFF. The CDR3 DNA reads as TGTGCCAGCGGGTTACCGGGACAGGGACGAATTGAGCAGTTCTTC.

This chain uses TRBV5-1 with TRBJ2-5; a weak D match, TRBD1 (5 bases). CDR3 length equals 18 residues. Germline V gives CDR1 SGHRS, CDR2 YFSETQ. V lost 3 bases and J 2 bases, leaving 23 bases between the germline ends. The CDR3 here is CASSSPYRYLKEQETQYF. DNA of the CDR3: TGCGCCAGCAGCTCACCCTACAGGTATTTGAAGGAACAAGAGACCCAGTACTTC.

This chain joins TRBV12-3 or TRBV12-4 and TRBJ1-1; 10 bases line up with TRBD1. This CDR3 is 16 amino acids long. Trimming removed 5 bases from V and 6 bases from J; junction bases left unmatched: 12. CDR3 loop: CASSHTQTGGAPEAFF. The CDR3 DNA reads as TGTGCCAGCAGTCACACTCAGACAGGGGGCGCCCCTGAAGCTTTCTTT.

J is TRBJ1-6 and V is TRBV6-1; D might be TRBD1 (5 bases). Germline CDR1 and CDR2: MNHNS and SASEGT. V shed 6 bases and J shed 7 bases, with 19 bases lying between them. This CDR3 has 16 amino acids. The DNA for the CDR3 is TGTGCCAGCAGGATGTCTGGGAAAACAGGAAATTCACCCCTCCACTTT. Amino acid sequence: CASRMSGKTGNSPLHF.

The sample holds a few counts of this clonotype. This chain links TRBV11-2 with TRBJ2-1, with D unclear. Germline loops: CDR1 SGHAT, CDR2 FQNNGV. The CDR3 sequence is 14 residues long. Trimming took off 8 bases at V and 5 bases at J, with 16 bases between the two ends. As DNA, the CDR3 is TGTGCCAGCTCGGTCGTCACCGTAAACAATGAGCAGTTCTTC. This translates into CASSVVTVNNEQFF.

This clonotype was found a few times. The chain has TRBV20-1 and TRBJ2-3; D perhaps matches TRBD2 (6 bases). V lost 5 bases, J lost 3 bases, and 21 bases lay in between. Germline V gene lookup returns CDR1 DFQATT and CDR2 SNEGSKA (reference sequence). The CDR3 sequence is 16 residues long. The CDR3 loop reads CSAHNPNPGRTDTQYF. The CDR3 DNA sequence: TGCAGTGCTCACAACCCTAACCCCGGGAGAACAGATACGCAGTATTTT.

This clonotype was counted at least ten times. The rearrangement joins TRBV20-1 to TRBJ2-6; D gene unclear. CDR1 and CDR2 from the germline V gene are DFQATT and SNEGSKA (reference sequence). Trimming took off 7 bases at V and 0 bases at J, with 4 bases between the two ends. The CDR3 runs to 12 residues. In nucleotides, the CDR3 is TGCAGTGGGAACTCTGGGGCCAACGTCCTGACTTTC. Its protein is CSGNSGANVLTF.

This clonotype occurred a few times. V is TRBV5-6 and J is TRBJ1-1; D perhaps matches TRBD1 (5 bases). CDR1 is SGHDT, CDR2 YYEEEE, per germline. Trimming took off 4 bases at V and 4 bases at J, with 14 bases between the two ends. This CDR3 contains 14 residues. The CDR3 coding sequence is TGTGCCAGCAGCCGTCGGGACGGGGTCACTGAAGCTTTCTTT. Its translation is CASSRRDGVTEAFF.

CDR3 residues: CSQTGDTDTQYF. The CDR3 nucleotides are TGCAGCCAGACAGGGGACACAGATACGCAGTATTTT. The rearrangement links TRBV29-1 to TRBJ2-3, with 8 bases fitting TRBD1. The CDR3 is 12 residues long. Germline V gives CDR1 SQVTM, CDR2 ANQGSEA. V trimming: 8 bases; J trimming: 2 bases; junction bases outside the gene matches: 3.

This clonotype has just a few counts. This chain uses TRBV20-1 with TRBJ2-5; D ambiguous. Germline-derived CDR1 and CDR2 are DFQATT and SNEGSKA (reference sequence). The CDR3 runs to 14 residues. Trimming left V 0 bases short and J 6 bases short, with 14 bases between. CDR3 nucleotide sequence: TGCAGTGCTAGAGATGGGCTGGACCGTCAGACCCAGTACTTC. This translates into CSARDGLDRQTQYF.

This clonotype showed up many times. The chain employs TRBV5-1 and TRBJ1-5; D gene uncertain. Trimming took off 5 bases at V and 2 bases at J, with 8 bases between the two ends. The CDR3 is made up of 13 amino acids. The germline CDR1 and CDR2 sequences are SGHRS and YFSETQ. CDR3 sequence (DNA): TGCGCCAGCAGTATGGACGGCAATCAGCCCCAGCATTTT. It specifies CASSMDGNQPQHF.